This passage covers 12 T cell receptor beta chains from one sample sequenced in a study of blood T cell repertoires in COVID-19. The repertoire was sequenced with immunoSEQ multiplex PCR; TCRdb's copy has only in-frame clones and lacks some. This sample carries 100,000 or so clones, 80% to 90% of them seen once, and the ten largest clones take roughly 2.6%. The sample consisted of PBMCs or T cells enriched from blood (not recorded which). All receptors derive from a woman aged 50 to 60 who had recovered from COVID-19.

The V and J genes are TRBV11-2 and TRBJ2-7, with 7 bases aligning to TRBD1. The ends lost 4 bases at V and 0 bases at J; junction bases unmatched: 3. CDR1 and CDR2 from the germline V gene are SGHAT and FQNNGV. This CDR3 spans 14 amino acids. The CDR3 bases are TGTGCCAGCAGCTCAGGGGGAACCTCCTACGAGCAGTACTTC. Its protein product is CASSSGGTSYEQYF.

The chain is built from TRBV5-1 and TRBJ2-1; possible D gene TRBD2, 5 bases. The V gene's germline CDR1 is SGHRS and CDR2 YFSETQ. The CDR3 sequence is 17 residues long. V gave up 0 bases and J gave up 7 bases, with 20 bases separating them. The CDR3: CASSLGGADLYKNEQFF. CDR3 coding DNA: TGCGCCAGCAGCTTGGGAGGAGCGGACCTCTACAAGAATGAGCAGTTCTTC. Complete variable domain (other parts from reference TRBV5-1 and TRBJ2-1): KAGVTQTPRYLIKTRGQQVTLSCSPISGHRSVSWYQQTPGQGLQFLFEYFSETQRNKGNFPGRFSGRQFSNSRSEMNVSTLELGDSALYLCASSLGGADLYKNEQFFGPGTRLTVL.

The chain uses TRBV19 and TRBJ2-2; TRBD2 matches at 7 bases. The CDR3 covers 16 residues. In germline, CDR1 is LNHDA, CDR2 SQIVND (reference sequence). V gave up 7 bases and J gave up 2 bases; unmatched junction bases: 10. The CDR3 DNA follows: TGTGCCAGTACCCCAGACGGGGGACTAAACACCGGGGAGCTGTTTTTT. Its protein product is CASTPDGGLNTGELFF.

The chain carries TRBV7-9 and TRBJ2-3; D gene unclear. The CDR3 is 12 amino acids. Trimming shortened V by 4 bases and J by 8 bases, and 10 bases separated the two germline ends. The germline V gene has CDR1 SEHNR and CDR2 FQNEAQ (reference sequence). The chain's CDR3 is CASSSGRGTQYF. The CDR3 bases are TGTGCCAGCAGCTCCGGTAGAGGTACGCAGTATTTT.

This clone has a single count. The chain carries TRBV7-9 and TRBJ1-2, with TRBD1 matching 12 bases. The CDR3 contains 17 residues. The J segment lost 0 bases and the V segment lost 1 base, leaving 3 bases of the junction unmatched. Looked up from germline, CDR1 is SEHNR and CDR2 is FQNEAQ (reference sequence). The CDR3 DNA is TGTGCCAGCAGCTTAGGGGACAGGGGGCCTTCTAACTATGGCTACACCTTC. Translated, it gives CASSLGDRGPSNYGYTF.

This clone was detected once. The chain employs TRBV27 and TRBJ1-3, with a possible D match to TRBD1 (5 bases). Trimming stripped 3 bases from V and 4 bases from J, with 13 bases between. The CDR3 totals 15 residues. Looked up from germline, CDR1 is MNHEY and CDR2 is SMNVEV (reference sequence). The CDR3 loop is CASSLPGKSGNTIYF. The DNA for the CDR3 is TGTGCCAGCAGTTTGCCAGGGAAGTCCGGAAACACCATATATTTT.

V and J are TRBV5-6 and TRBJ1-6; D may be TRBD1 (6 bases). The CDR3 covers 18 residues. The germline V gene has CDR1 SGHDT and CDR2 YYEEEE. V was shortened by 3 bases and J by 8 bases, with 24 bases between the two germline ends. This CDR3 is CASSWTAEAGVVDSPLHF. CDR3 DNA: TGTGCCAGCAGCTGGACCGCGGAGGCAGGGGTGGTTGATTCACCCCTCCACTTT. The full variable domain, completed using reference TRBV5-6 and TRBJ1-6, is DAGVTQSPTHLIKTRGQQVTLRCSPKSGHDTVSWYQQALGQGPQFIFQYYEEEERQRGNFPDRFSGHQFPNYSSELNVNALLLGDSALYLCASSWTAEAGVVDSPLHFGNGTRLTVT.

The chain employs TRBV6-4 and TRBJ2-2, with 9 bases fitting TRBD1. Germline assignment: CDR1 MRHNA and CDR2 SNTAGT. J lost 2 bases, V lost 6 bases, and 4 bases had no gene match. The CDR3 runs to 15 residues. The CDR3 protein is CASSPQGANTGELFF. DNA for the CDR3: TGTGCCAGCAGCCCACAGGGGGCTAACACCGGGGAGCTGTTTTTT.

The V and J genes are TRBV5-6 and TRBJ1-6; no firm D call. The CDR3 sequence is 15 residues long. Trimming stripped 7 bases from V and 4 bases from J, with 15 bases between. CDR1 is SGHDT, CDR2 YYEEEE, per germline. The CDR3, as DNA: TGTGCCAGCCTGTGGCGGGGTGATTATAATTCACCCCTCCACTTT. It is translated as CASLWRGDYNSPLHF.

CDR3 in DNA: TGTGCCATCAGCGCTAGCGGGAGCTCCTACGAGCAGTACTTC. This gives the protein CAISASGSSYEQYF. The rearrangement joins TRBV10-3 to TRBJ2-7, with TRBD2 matching 10 bases. The V gene end was trimmed by 6 bases and the J gene end by 0 bases; junction bases not matched to a gene: 2. The CDR3 length is 14 residues. In germline, CDR1 is ENHRY, CDR2 SYGVKD.

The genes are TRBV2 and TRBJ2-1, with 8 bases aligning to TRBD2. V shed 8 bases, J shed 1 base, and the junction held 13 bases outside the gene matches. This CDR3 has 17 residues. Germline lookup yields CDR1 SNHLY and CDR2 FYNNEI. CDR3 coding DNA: TGTGCCAGCTACTTCCGGAGCGGGGGTGCTTCCTACAATGAGCAGTTCTTC. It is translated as CASYFRSGGASYNEQFF.

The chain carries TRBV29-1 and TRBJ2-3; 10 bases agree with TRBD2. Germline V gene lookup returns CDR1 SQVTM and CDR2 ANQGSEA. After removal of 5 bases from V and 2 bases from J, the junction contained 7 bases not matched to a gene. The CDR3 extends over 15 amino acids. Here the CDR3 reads CSVTPLAGATDTQYF. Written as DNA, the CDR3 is TGCAGCGTTACTCCGCTAGCGGGGGCCACAGATACGCAGTATTTT.